The 14 T cell receptor beta chains below come from one sample, sequenced in a study of shared clonotypes between healthy human individuals. Data came from immunoSEQ multiplex PCR; TCRdb stores just in-frame clones and leaves some out. Here the sample spans 600,000 to 750,000 clones, roughly 87% being singletons. The specimen sequenced was memory CD8+ T cells from PBMCs. Specified subset: CD45RO+ cells pooled with CCR7-negative TemRA cells. The receptor source for this set is a man younger than 30 in good health. Some clones in this sample may be carry-over from other donors' samples.

V and J are TRBV14 and TRBJ2-1; D is perhaps TRBD2 (6 bases). Looked up from germline, CDR1 is SGHDN and CDR2 is FVKESK. V was trimmed by 3 bases and J by 8 bases, leaving 17 bases between them. This CDR3 is 15 amino acids long. The CDR3 sequence is CASSHGRSIRYEQFF. Here the CDR3 DNA reads TGTGCCAGCAGCCATGGGAGGTCTATCAGGTATGAGCAGTTCTTC.

V gene TRBV27 combines with J gene TRBJ1-1; maybe TRBD1 (6 bases). This CDR3 is 16 amino acids long. V lost 2 bases and J lost 0, with 13 bases in between. CDR1 is MNHEY and CDR2 is SMNVEV in the germline V gene (reference sequence). CDR3 in amino acids: CASSLGGGTLNTEAFF. As DNA, the CDR3 is TGTGCCAGCAGTTTAGGGGGGGGCACTTTGAACACTGAAGCTTTCTTT.

The chain employs TRBV2 and TRBJ2-7, with 9 nucleotides matching TRBD2. Germline V gives CDR1 SNHLY, CDR2 FYNNEI. The CDR3 has 17 amino acids. Trimming took 6 bases from V and 4 from J; bases not matched to a gene: 16. CDR3 residues: CASRRTSAWDSNYEQYF. CDR3 sequence (DNA): TGTGCCAGCAGGAGGACTAGCGCCTGGGACAGCAATTACGAGCAGTACTTC.

The chain carries TRBV4-3 and TRBJ1-2, with D perhaps TRBD1 (6 bases). The CDR3 is made up of 16 amino acids. CDR1 is LGHNA and CDR2 is YSLEER in the germline V gene. The V end was cut by 3 bases, the J end by 3 bases, with 17 bases between. The CDR3 loop is CASSQDGGGGDYGYTF. The DNA of the CDR3 is TGCGCCAGCAGCCAGGATGGGGGCGGGGGCGACTATGGCTACACCTTC.

The chain employs TRBV6-6 and TRBJ2-7; D not resolved. The germline V gene encodes CDR1 MNHNY and CDR2 SVGAGI (reference sequence). The CDR3 length is 13 residues. With 7 bases removed from V and 0 bases from J, the gap between germline ends came to 10 bases. CDR3 residues: CASTRAPSYEQYF. The CDR3 DNA reads as TGTGCCAGCACAAGGGCCCCCTCCTACGAGCAGTACTTC.

The chain recombines TRBV19 with TRBJ2-7, with 11 bases fitting TRBD2. The CDR3 sequence is 15 residues long. Trimming removed 4 bases from V and 5 bases from J; junction bases left unmatched: 7. The germline V gene has CDR1 LNHDA and CDR2 SQIVND (reference sequence). The CDR3 spells CASSTAGLAGDEQYF. CDR3 in DNA: TGTGCCAGTAGTACCGCAGGACTAGCGGGCGACGAGCAGTACTTC.

The J gene is TRBJ2-1, the V gene TRBV5-4; 14 nucleotides align to TRBD2. The CDR3 covers 19 residues. Germline CDR1 and CDR2: SGHNT and YYREEE (reference sequence). The ends lost 3 bases at V and 8 bases at J; junction bases unmatched: 16. The CDR3 region is CASSSLSGTSGSSGDEQFF. The CDR3 nucleotides read TGTGCCAGCAGCTCCCTTTCCGGGACTAGCGGGAGTAGTGGGGATGAGCAGTTCTTC.

This clone was detected once. The chain is built from TRBV9 and TRBJ1-2, with 10 positions matching TRBD1. V was clipped by 5 bases and J by 1 base; unmatched bases: 5. The CDR3 has 15 amino acids. The germline CDR1 and CDR2 sequences are SGDLS and YYNGEE. CDR3 region: CASSPGQGINYGYTF. The CDR3, as DNA: TGTGCCAGCAGTCCGGGACAGGGGATTAACTATGGCTACACCTTC.

The chain couples TRBV28 to TRBJ1-2; TRBD1 might be the D (5 bases). V was shortened by 3 bases and J by 4 bases, with 12 bases between the two germline ends. Germline CDR1 reads MDHEN; CDR2 reads SYDVKM. This CDR3 region has 14 residues. For the CDR3, the DNA is TGTGCCAGCAGTTTTCCACGGGGGTCCTATGGCTACACCTTC. Translated, it gives CASSFPRGSYGYTF.

V gene TRBV28 combines with J gene TRBJ1-1; no firm D call. Deletions cut 3 bases from V and 6 bases from J, with 8 bases between. CDR3 length: 12 amino acids. Per germline, CDR1 MDHEN and CDR2 SYDVKM. The CDR3 sequence is CASSFEGAEAFF. In nucleotides, the CDR3 is TGTGCCAGCAGTTTCGAGGGTGCTGAAGCTTTCTTT.

The chain is built from TRBV5-1 and TRBJ2-7; D perhaps matches TRBD2 (6 bases). V dropped 4 bases and J dropped 5 bases, with 19 bases sitting between them. The CDR3 is 15 amino acids. Germline V CDR1 and CDR2: SGHRS, YFSETQ. The CDR3 nucleotides read TGCGCCAGCAGCCCCGTGGAGGGAGTAACGGACGAGCAGTACTTC. Its protein is CASSPVEGVTDEQYF.

In DNA form, the CDR3 reads TGTGCCAGCAGTGGAGGTAGGGATCAGCCCCAGCATTTT. Its protein product is CASSGGRDQPQHF. The gene calls are TRBV25-1 and TRBJ1-5; D is unclear. The germline gives CDR1 MGHDK, CDR2 SYGVNS. Trimming left V 4 bases short and J 5 bases short, with 9 bases between. The CDR3 is 13 amino acids. Combining the CDR3 with reference TRBV25-1 and TRBJ1-5 gives the whole variable domain EADIYQTPRYLVIGTGKKITLECSQTMGHDKMYWYQQDPGMELHLIHYSYGVNSTEKGDLSSESTVSRIRTEHFPLTLESARPSHTSQYLCASSGGRDQPQHFGDGTRLSIL.

This rearrangement joins TRBV27 to TRBJ1-5; D ambiguous. V was cut by 7 bases and J by 0 bases, with 10 bases left in between. This CDR3 is built from 14 residues. Germline loops: CDR1 MNHEY, CDR2 SMNVEV (reference sequence). CDR3 loop: CASKWIGSNQPQHF. The CDR3, as DNA: TGTGCCAGCAAGTGGATAGGTAGCAATCAGCCCCAGCATTTT.

J is TRBJ2-1 and V is TRBV28; possibly TRBD2 for D (5 bases). The CDR3 has 15 residues. Germline V gives CDR1 MDHEN, CDR2 SYDVKM. Trimming took 3 bases from V and 7 from J, leaving 16 bases between them. The DNA for the CDR3 is TGTGCCAGCAGTTTGGGTGCTCACCGGAGGAATGAGCAGTTCTTC. Translating gives CASSLGAHRRNEQFF. The full variable domain, in which reference TRBV28 and TRBJ2-1 provide the parts outside the CDR3, is DVKVTQSSRYLVKRTGEKVFLECVQDMDHENMFWYRQDPGLGLRLIYFSYDVKMKEKGDIPEGYSVSREKKERFSLILESASTNQTSMYLCASSLGAHRRNEQFFGPGTRLTVL.